Here is one T cell receptor (beta chain) with its context. Its antigen is unknown. No qualities accompany the bases; no much larger clone lies one base away. This sample was taken from a study of T cell responses to AZD1222 COVID-19 vaccine (dated by TCRdb to the early 2020s). Regarding the research as a whole: AZD1222 recipients whose second dose came at about 4 weeks and those whose second dose came at about 12 weeks were combined into one group, since spike-specific TCR depth and breadth did not differ between the two schedules. A total of 230 to 250 trial participants underwent TCR sequencing, of whom more than 200 had received two doses of AZD1222 and about 25 had received two doses of the MenACWY control vaccine. Trial participants were enrolled by age into 18-55, 56-69 and 70-plus year subgroups, with about 150, 28 and 57 TCR-sequenced participants respectively. Beyond this particular receptor, the publication reports: A significant rise in spike-specific TCR breadth and depth was observed after two AZD1222 doses relative to day 0 and relative to MenACWY recipients. Most participants were white British and females outnumbered males, and the authors suggested that clonal diversity may have been underestimated. No day 14 peak-response samples were available, so repertoires were characterized only after the peak T cell response. Epitopes outside the regions mutated in the B.1.351 and B.1.1.7 variants were reportedly recognized by nearly half of the unique spike-specific TCRs. Vaccine-associated CD4 TCRs spanned the whole spike protein, with dominant responses in regions 160-218 and 743-854. Only six AZD1222 recipients were SARS-CoV-2 seropositive at baseline, limiting conclusions about previously exposed vaccinees. The 56-69-year group was small, and its depth increase did not reach significance, likely because of low power.

In light of the paper, this sample's time point label describes: baseline before first vaccination. Vaccinee samples were obtained from the UK trials COV001 and COV002, which included a single-blind randomized controlled phase 2/3 trial of AZD1222 (ChAdOx1 nCoV-19) in healthy adults. For TCRbeta chain sequencing, PBMC samples from trial participants were taken at day 0 and at day 28 after the second dose. At the junction V is shortened by 1 base and J by 8 bases, with 8 bases in between. Including the terminal cysteine and phenylalanine, the CDR3 comprises 13 residues. Only the CDR3 region is kept as DNA, spanning 39 bases read in frame from base 1. The germline V gene encodes CDR1 LNHDA and CDR2 SQIVND (reference sequence). The CDR3 regions of human TCRbeta chains were subjected to immunosequencing. On the study's bioinformatics: TCRs in the repertoires were matched against a reference library of SARS-CoV-2-specific TCRs that had been generated with the MIRA antigen-specificity platform. Breadth meant the fraction of unique TCRs that were SARS-CoV-2-associated, whereas depth meant the fraction of total T cells that were SARS-CoV-2-associated. Each spike-specific TCR was assigned to its reactive spike region and to a CD4 or CD8 class using the MIRA data. Log10-transformed breadth and depth values were compared by one-way ANOVA with Sidak's multiple comparisons tests. TCRdb took this table from immuneACCESS and kept in-frame rearrangements with V and J called. Such tables lack part of the clones; where checked against another copy, unresolved V genes explain under half of the gap, and the rest is unexplained. The V and J calls and clone size were taken over from that table, and D and trimming were inferred from the DNA. For this sample the table gives 100,000 to 150,000 clones, of which 85% to 95% were detected only once. Together, the top ten hold 1.6% of the sample.

This specimen consisted of peripheral blood, obtained on day 0 of AZD1222 vaccination. The chain links TRBV19 with TRBJ1-4; the D gene cannot be resolved reliably. The TCR comes from an adult in good health. CDR3 sequence: CASSIVMAEKLFF. The DNA sequence is TGTGCCAGTAGTATAGTAATGGCGGAAAAACTGTTTTTT. Full variable domain (CDR3 extended with the reference TRBV19 and TRBJ1-4 proteins): DGGITQSPKYLFRKEGQNVTLSCEQNLNHDAMYWYRQDPGQGLRLIYYSQIVNDFQKGDIAEGYSVSREKKESFPLTVTSAQKNPTAFYLCASSIVMAEKLFFGSGTQLSVL.